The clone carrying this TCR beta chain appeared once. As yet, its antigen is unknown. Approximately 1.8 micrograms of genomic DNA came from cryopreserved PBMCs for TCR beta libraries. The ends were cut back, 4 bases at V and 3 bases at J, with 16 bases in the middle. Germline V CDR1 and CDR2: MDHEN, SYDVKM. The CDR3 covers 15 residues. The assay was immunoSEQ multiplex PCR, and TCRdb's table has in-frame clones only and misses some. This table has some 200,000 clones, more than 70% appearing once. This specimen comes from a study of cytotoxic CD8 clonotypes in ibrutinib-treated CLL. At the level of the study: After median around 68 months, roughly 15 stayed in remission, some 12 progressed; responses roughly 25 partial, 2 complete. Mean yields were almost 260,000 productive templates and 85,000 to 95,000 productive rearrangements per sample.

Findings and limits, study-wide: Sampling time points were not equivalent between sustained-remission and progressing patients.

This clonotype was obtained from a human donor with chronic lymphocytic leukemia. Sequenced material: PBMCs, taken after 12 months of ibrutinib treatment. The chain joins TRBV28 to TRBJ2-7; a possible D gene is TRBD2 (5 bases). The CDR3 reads CASSSRKERVYEQYF. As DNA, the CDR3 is TGTGCCAGCAGTTCCCGGAAGGAGAGGGTCTACGAGCAGTACTTC.